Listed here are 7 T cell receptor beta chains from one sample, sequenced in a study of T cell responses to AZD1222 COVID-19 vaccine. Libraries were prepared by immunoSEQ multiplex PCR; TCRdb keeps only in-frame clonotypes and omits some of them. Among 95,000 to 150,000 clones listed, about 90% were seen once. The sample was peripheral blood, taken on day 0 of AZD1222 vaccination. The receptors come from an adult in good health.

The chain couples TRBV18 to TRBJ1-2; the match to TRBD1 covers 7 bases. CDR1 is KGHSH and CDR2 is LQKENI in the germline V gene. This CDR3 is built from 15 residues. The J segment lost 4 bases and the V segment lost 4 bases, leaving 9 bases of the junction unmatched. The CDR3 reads CASSQGARSPYGYTF. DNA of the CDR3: TGTGCCAGCTCACAGGGGGCTAGATCCCCCTATGGCTACACCTTC.

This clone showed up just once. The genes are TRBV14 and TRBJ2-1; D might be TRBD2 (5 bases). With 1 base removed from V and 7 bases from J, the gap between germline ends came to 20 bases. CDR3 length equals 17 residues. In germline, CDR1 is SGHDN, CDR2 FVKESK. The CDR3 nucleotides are TGTGCCAGCAGCCAAGGGTGGCGGGCAGGAGTTACGAATGAGCAGTTCTTC. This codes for CASSQGWRAGVTNEQFF.

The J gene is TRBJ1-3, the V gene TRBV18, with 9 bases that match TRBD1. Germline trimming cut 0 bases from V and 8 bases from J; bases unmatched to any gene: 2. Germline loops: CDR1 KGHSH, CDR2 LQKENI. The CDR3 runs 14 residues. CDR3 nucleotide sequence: TGTGCCAGCTCACCACCGGGACAGGGAGACACCATATATTTT. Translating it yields CASSPPGQGDTIYF.

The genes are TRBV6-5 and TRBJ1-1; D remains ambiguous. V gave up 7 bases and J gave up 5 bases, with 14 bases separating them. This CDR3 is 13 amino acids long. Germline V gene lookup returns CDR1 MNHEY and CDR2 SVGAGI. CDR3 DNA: TGTGCCAGCATTAGAAACGGCGGGACTGAAGCTTTCTTT. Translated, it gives CASIRNGGTEAFF.

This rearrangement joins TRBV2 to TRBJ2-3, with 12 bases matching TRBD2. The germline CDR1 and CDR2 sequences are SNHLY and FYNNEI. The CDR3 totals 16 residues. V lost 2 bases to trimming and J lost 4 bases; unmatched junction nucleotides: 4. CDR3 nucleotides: TGTGCCAGCAGTGAACCCGGGACTAGCGGGTCAGATACGCAGTATTTT. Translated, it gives CASSEPGTSGSDTQYF.

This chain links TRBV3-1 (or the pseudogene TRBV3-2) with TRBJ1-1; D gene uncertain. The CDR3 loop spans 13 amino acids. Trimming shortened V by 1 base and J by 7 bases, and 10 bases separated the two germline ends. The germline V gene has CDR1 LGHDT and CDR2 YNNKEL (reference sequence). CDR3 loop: CASSQVRAVEAFF. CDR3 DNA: TGTGCCAGCAGCCAAGTGAGGGCCGTTGAAGCTTTCTTT.

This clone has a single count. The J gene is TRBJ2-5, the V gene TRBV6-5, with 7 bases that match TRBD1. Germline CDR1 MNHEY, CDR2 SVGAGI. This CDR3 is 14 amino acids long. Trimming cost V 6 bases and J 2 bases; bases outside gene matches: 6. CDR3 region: CASRARDSQETQYF. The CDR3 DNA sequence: TGTGCCAGCAGAGCCCGGGACAGTCAAGAGACCCAGTACTTC.